The 2 T cell receptor beta chains given below trace back to one sample, sequenced in a study of CD8+ T cells in alopecia areata. Treatment indicated: oral pan-JAK inhibitor, 5-10 mg twice daily. The sequencing template was cDNA reverse transcribed from extracted RNA. The method was immunoSEQ multiplex PCR; TCRdb's version includes in-frame clones alone and lacks a portion of them. The sample holds hundreds of thousands of clones, roughly 63% seen once. This specimen consisted of CD4+ T cells sorted from blood, obtained at week 52, from a patient treated with tofacitinib. The receptors shown here come from a human donor with alopecia areata.

The chain links TRBV9 to TRBJ2-3, with TRBD2 identical over 11 bases. Germline assignment: CDR1 SGDLS and CDR2 YYNGEE. There are 16 residues in the CDR3. Unmatched junction bases numbered 7, after V lost 3 bases and J lost 4 bases. This chain's CDR3 is CASSAPTSGVSDTQYF. CDR3 nucleotide sequence: TGTGCCAGCAGCGCCCCGACTAGCGGGGTCTCAGATACGCAGTATTTT.

The V call is TRBV9, the J call TRBJ2-1; D uncertain. Trimming stripped 7 bases from V and 5 bases from J, with 16 bases between. Germline V gene data show CDR1 as SGDLS and CDR2 as YYNGEE. This CDR3 has 14 residues. The CDR3 reads CASAGPPSNNEQFF. In DNA, the CDR3 is TGTGCCAGCGCCGGACCCCCGAGCAACAATGAGCAGTTCTTC.